The sequence of this TCR beta chain was determined in a study of Graves' ophthalmopathy and Graves' hyperthyroidism (dated by TCRdb to the late 2010s). The study in broad terms: Peripheral blood was collected at initial diagnosis, prior to any treatment. To tell Graves' ophthalmopathy apart from Graves' hyperthyroidism, and to predict which patients would progress to ophthalmopathy, the study relied on TCR beta repertoire signatures. In total, approximately 140 blood samples were TCR-sequenced: 43 ophthalmopathy, some 75 hyperthyroidism and some 17 hyperthyroidism-to-ophthalmopathy patients. To explore V-J signatures distinguishing ophthalmopathy from hyperthyroidism, a discovery set of about a hundred patients (fewer than 45 ophthalmopathy, around 55 stable hyperthyroidism) was enrolled. The independent validation cohort included 18 to 20 hyperthyroidism patients plus 17 patients who later progressed from hyperthyroidism to ophthalmopathy. T-cell repertoires of thyroid tissue and blood were compared in six or seven hyperthyroidism patients. Following sample collection, hyperthyroidism patients were given methimazole at a starting dose of 30 mg daily, and ophthalmopathy patients were given high-dose intravenous methylprednisolone. For training and testing, the approximately 97 patients in the discovery cohort were randomly divided in a 7:3 ratio.

For repertoire sequencing, the TCR beta CDR3 regions were amplified from RNA transcripts. The first round was an RT-PCR using HTBI primers with the Qiagen OneStep RT-PCR kit, and this first round was followed by a second-round multiplex PCR, then size selection and purification. The libraries underwent paired-end sequencing with 100 bp reads on an Illumina HiSeq2000. Processing in the source paper ran as follows. Reads were processed with SOAPnuke, discarding reads with adapters, uncalled bases, mean Phred below 15, or no exact constant-primer or identifier match. High-quality paired reads were merged with COPE v1.2.5. Unique nucleotide sequences were defined as clonotypes and aligned to IMGT TRB V, D and J references using MiTCR v1.1. The analysis was limited to V-J combinations with a frequency above 0.0001, which together covered 99.2% of repertoires. A TCR clonal expansion and chaos score per V-J combination was defined as the ratio of F50 clonal expansion to chaos observed in the TCRdist matrix. Welch's t-statistics and random forest were used to narrow the features down to 10 to 15 V-J combinations, which were then fed into a naive Bayes classifier. The similarity between thyroid and blood repertoires was quantified using the Morisita-Horn index. The public reads were reanalyzed by TCRdb: fastp trimming at Q25, MiXCR alignment, in-frame beta chains only. Each record represents a unique CDR3 protein, reported with the most common genes and DNA among its rows. These V and J calls rely on TCRdb rather than the paper's analysis. Within this sample are some 200,000 distinct CDR3 sequences, with roughly 29% of them counted one time only. The top ten constitute 9.1% of the sample.

Broader findings and caveats from the paper: No statistical method was used to predetermine the sample size, and group allocation was not hidden from the investigators. In validation, the model predicted ophthalmopathy progression with more than 55% sensitivity and about 73% specificity; 12 predicted patients were CT-confirmed with GO in a median of about 6.1 months. Most expanded thyroid clonotypes with a frequency above 0.001 also appeared in blood, which suggests that blood repertoires may reflect the immune response in the thyroid. The 13-signature model separated ophthalmopathy from stable hyperthyroidism with approximately 88% sensitivity and around 84% specificity in cross-validation, and 80%/75% in the test set.

Ophthalmopathy patients were characterized by moderately to severely active disease, a Clinical Activity Score of at least 3, a NOSPECS grade of at least 4, and a disease duration under 3 months. Anyone with other autoimmune diseases, uncontrolled infections, pregnancy or lactation was excluded from the study. Clinical symptoms, serum thyroxine, TRAb, thyroid ultrasound and orbital computed tomography formed the basis of the diagnosis. Using Ficoll-Paque density gradient centrifugation, PBMCs were isolated from 10 ml of fresh peripheral blood. Trizol reagent was used to extract the total RNA, and its quality was then checked on an Agilent 2100 Bioanalyzer. The CDR3 starts with the cysteine, ends with the phenylalanine, and has 15 residues. Just CDR3 DNA is preserved here, 45 bases in frame from base 1. According to the germline V gene (reference sequence), CDR1 reads LGHDT and CDR2 reads YNNKEL. V ends up 4 bases short and J 2 bases short, with an unmatched junction base count of 8.

This clonotype was recorded at least ten times. Its antigen is not yet known. No quality values exist for individual bases; no much larger clone is one base distant. Recombination joined TRBV3-1 with TRBJ2-7; 7 bases in the junction line up with TRBD2. The specimen sequenced was peripheral blood. The TCR was taken from a man aged 50-60 years with Graves' ophthalmopathy. Donor details come from another sample of the same person, matched by shared clones. The sequenced DNA is TGTGCCAGCAGCCGGGATATTCTAGCGGCCTACGAGCAGTACTTC. Translation gives CASSRDILAAYEQYF.